This T cell receptor beta chain was captured in a study of CD4 T cells in relation to SARS-CoV-2 and coronaviruses. Concerning this clone itself: The antigen is not known.

Findings and caveats of the study: Compared with monoreactive clones, crossreactive clones showed significantly weaker SARS-CoV-2 expansion.

The V end lost 4 bases, the J end lost 1 base, and 7 bases lay between the germline ends. The germline V gene encodes CDR1 SNHLY and CDR2 FYNNEI. The CDR3 is 13 amino acids. The data were produced by immunoSEQ multiplex PCR, yet TCRdb's version contains in-frame clones alone and is incomplete. The table includes 60,000 to 75,000 clones, approximately 93% detected once. Unexposed donor CD4+ T cells date from about 2011-2018, before the COVID-19 pandemic. V usage is TRBV2 and J usage is TRBJ1-1; the D is unclear. The sample consisted of naive CD4+ T cells from PBMCs. Subset defined: naive CD4+ T cells isolated by negative enrichment. The receptor was isolated from a human donor in good health. The CDR3: CASSGAGNTEAFF. The CDR3 nucleotides are TGTGCCAGCAGTGGGGCAGGGAACACTGAAGCTTTCTTT.